This TCR beta chain was retrieved from a study of CD8+ T cells in alopecia areata. Concerning this clone: Its antigen is unknown.

Study results and limitations: Tofacitinib did not eliminate many expanded lesional clones from scalp or blood.

This CDR3 has 15 residues. CDR1 is LNHDA, CDR2 SQIVND, per germline (reference sequence). V lost 3 bases and J 4 bases, leaving 13 bases between the germline ends. The treatment was: oral pan-JAK inhibitor, 5-10 mg twice daily. cDNA serving as the sequencing template came from extracted, reverse transcribed RNA. Here immunoSEQ multiplex PCR was the method, and the copy in TCRdb shows in-frame clones only, minus some. The table has about 74,000 clones, 29% seen once. Specimen: CD8+ T cells sorted from blood, collected at week 4, from a patient treated with tofacitinib. The chain uses TRBV19 and TRBJ1-5, with TRBD1 as a possible D gene (5 bases). The sequence derives from a human donor with alopecia areata. This CDR3 is CASSMGPVRNQPQHF. CDR3 DNA: TGTGCCAGTAGTATGGGACCGGTACGAAATCAGCCCCAGCATTTT.